These 26 T cell receptor beta chains originate from one sample sequenced in a study of technical replicates of blood from several donors. Profiling relied on immunoSEQ multiplex PCR, and the TCRdb table lists in-frame clones only, not all of them. The table includes about 98,000 clones, around 95% detected once. The material sequenced was T cells isolated from PBMCs. The receptors were gathered from a human donor in good health.

CDR3 protein: CASSWTSGEQYF. In DNA form, the CDR3 reads TGTGCCAGCAGTTGGACTAGTGGAGAGCAGTACTTC. The gene calls are TRBV28 and TRBJ2-7, with 7 bases matching TRBD2. V lost 4 bases and J lost 7; bases outside the gene matches: 4. This CDR3 region has 12 residues. Germline V gives CDR1 MDHEN, CDR2 SYDVKM.

This clone was found once. The rearrangement uses TRBV5-1 and TRBJ1-2, with 7 bases identical to TRBD1. Germline assignment: CDR1 SGHRS and CDR2 YFSETQ. V lost 3 bases and J lost 2; bases outside the gene matches: 1. There are 13 residues in the CDR3. The CDR3, as DNA: TGCGCCAGCAGCTCGGGACAGAACTATGGCTACACCTTC. As protein: CASSSGQNYGYTF.

The chain carries TRBV6-5 and TRBJ2-7; 8 bases are shared with TRBD2. Germline V gene data show CDR1 as MNHEY and CDR2 as SVGAGI. V was clipped by 2 bases and J by 3 bases; unmatched bases: 3. This CDR3 is 14 amino acids long. The CDR3 DNA sequence: TGTGCCAGCAGTTACGCGGGACTAGACTACGAGCAGTACTTC. Protein: CASSYAGLDYEQYF.

The J gene is TRBJ2-3, the V gene TRBV27; 7 nucleotides line up with TRBD1. V was pared by 3 bases and J by 7 bases, with 19 bases of the junction left unmatched. The length of the CDR3 is 18 residues. Germline CDR1 and CDR2: MNHEY and SMNVEV (reference sequence). CDR3 in amino acids: CASSLGPIQGDTIHTQYF. The CDR3 coding sequence is TGTGCCAGCAGTTTGGGTCCTATCCAGGGGGATACGATCCATACGCAGTATTTT.

V gene TRBV18 combines with J gene TRBJ1-1; the match to TRBD1 covers 8 bases. The CDR3 spans 15 residues. J gave up 1 base and V 3 bases, and 4 bases lay outside the gene matches. Looked up from germline, CDR1 is KGHSH and CDR2 is LQKENI. The CDR3 loop reads CASSPTGATNTEAFF. As DNA, the CDR3 is TGTGCCAGCTCACCGACAGGGGCAACGAACACTGAAGCTTTCTTT.

In its sample, this clone was seen a few times. The chain is built from TRBV5-4 and TRBJ1-5; unclear D gene. V lost 4 bases to trimming and J lost 2 bases, with 13 bases between them. CDR1 and CDR2 (germline): SGHNT, YYREEE (reference sequence). This CDR3 is 15 amino acids long. CDR3 sequence (DNA): TGTGCCAGCAGCCTGGGCGGGGATGGCAATCAGCCCCAGCATTTT. This gives the protein CASSLGGDGNQPQHF.

The chain links TRBV4-1 to TRBJ2-7; no clear D. V lost 1 base and J 3 bases, leaving 7 bases between the germline ends. The CDR3 has 13 residues. The germline V gene has CDR1 MGHRA and CDR2 YSYEKL. CDR3 DNA sequence: TGCGCCAGCAGCCAAGGAGACAACTACGAGCAGTACTTC. This gives the protein CASSQGDNYEQYF.

The V gene is TRBV5-4, the J gene TRBJ2-5; 10 bases match TRBD2. Germline V gives CDR1 SGHNT, CDR2 YYREEE (reference sequence). The CDR3 length is 16 residues. The V gene end was trimmed by 2 bases and the J gene end by 5 bases; junction bases not matched to a gene: 9. CDR3 sequence (DNA): TGTGCCAGCAGCTTATCTAGCGGGGGTTTGGGGGAGACCCAGTACTTC. Its translation: CASSLSSGGLGETQYF.

The V call is TRBV7-6, the J call TRBJ1-1; D is unclear. The germline V and J ends were trimmed by 0 bases and 3 bases, with 11 bases remaining between them. CDR1 is SGHVS, CDR2 FNYEAQ, per germline. The CDR3 has 15 residues. CDR3 DNA sequence: TGTGCCAGCAGCTTAGCCGCAGGTCTCCACACTGAAGCTTTCTTT. Its protein is CASSLAAGLHTEAFF.

This chain connects TRBV6-4 to TRBJ2-1, with 8 positions matching TRBD2. The CDR3 has 18 amino acids. Trimming at V came to 3 bases and at J to 3 bases, leaving 13 bases not matched to a gene. Germline V gene sequence: CDR1 MRHNA, CDR2 SNTAGT. The CDR3 reads CASSDTATSGPDYNEQFF. The CDR3, as DNA: TGTGCCAGCAGTGATACAGCTACTAGCGGCCCAGACTACAATGAGCAGTTCTTC.

The chain has TRBV5-1 and TRBJ2-1; tentatively, D is TRBD2 (5 bases). The CDR3 is made up of 15 amino acids. Germline CDR1 reads SGHRS; CDR2 reads YFSETQ. V lost 4 bases and J lost 1, with 12 bases in between. The CDR3 DNA reads as TGCGCCAGCAGCCGGGGATTAGGGTCCTACAATGAGCAGTTCTTC. This translates into CASSRGLGSYNEQFF. Combining the CDR3 with reference TRBV5-1 and TRBJ2-1 gives the whole variable domain KAGVTQTPRYLIKTRGQQVTLSCSPISGHRSVSWYQQTPGQGLQFLFEYFSETQRNKGNFPGRFSGRQFSNSRSEMNVSTLELGDSALYLCASSRGLGSYNEQFFGPGTRLTVL.

The chain uses TRBV27 and TRBJ2-5; TRBD1 matches 8 bases. The CDR3 is 15 residues long. Germline values: CDR1 MNHEY, CDR2 SMNVEV (reference sequence). V shed 6 bases and J 5 bases; nucleotides not matched to a gene: 11. CDR3 sequence (DNA): TGTGCCAGCAGCCCTAGACAGGGGATGATGGAGACCCAGTACTTC. This encodes CASSPRQGMMETQYF.

In DNA form, the CDR3 reads TGCGCCAGCAGCCTACTAGCGGGCCAAACGGGAACCGGGGAGCTGTTTTTT. This sequence encodes CASSLLAGQTGTGELFF. The genes are TRBV5-1 and TRBJ2-2, with 9 bases identical to TRBD2. This CDR3 has 17 residues. After removal of 4 bases from V and 5 bases from J, the junction contained 12 bases not matched to a gene. Germline CDR1 reads SGHRS; CDR2 reads YFSETQ.

The chain is built from TRBV5-1 and TRBJ1-1; 8 positions agree with TRBD1. Germline lookup yields CDR1 SGHRS and CDR2 YFSETQ. Trimming at V came to 3 bases and at J to 1 base, leaving 2 bases not matched to a gene. This CDR3 region has 14 residues. The CDR3 is CASSSTGENTEAFF. For the CDR3, the DNA is TGCGCCAGCAGCTCGACAGGGGAGAACACTGAAGCTTTCTTT. Filled out from reference TRBV5-1 and TRBJ1-1, the complete variable domain reads KAGVTQTPRYLIKTRGQQVTLSCSPISGHRSVSWYQQTPGQGLQFLFEYFSETQRNKGNFPGRFSGRQFSNSRSEMNVSTLELGDSALYLCASSSTGENTEAFFGQGTRLTVV.

The V gene is TRBV19, the J gene TRBJ1-1; a possible D gene is TRBD1 (5 bases). The CDR3 totals 14 residues. Deletions cut 5 bases from V and 12 bases from J, with 22 bases between. Germline CDR1 reads LNHDA; CDR2 reads SQIVND (reference sequence). CDR3 nucleotides: TGTGCCAGTAGTCCTCACCAGGGCCTTTCCGAGACTTTCTTT. It is translated as CASSPHQGLSETFF.

The table lists this clone with a count of one. The chain is built from TRBV6-4 and TRBJ2-3, with D possibly TRBD1 on 6 matching bases. Looked up from germline, CDR1 is MRHNA and CDR2 is SNTAGT. Trimming stripped 6 bases from V and 3 bases from J, with 19 bases between. The CDR3 contains 16 residues. The CDR3 loop is CASSLRWGQGTDTQYF. In DNA, the CDR3 is TGTGCCAGCAGCCTACGGTGGGGGCAGGGAACAGATACGCAGTATTTT.

CDR3 residues: CASSEMARTPGEKLFF. The CDR3 DNA is TGCGCCAGCTCAGAGATGGCCCGGACTCCAGGTGAAAAACTGTTTTTT. The chain uses TRBV5-1 and TRBJ1-4, with D unresolved. Germline lookup yields CDR1 SGHRS and CDR2 YFSETQ. V was shortened by 7 bases and J by 7 bases, with 23 bases between the two germline ends. The CDR3 extends over 16 amino acids.

The CDR3 region is CAASGWTAEQYF. DNA of the CDR3: TGTGCCGCCAGCGGTTGGACGGCCGAGCAGTACTTC. This chain joins TRBV6-1 and TRBJ2-7, with D tentatively TRBD2 (5 bases). Per the germline V gene, CDR1 is MNHNS and CDR2 is SASEGT. The ends were cut back, 11 bases at V and 6 bases at J, with 17 bases in the middle. This CDR3 has 12 residues.

The rearrangement joins TRBV7-8 to TRBJ2-7, with D possibly being TRBD2 (6 bases). This CDR3 contains 14 residues. Trimming left V 5 bases short and J 1 base short, with 12 bases between. Germline V gene data show CDR1 as SGHVS and CDR2 as FQNEAQ. CDR3 amino acids: CASSPPGLSYEQYF. The CDR3 nucleotides are TGTGCCAGCAGCCCCCCGGGACTTTCCTACGAGCAGTACTTC.

The chain has TRBV10-3 and TRBJ2-3, with 10 bases fitting TRBD2. CDR1 ENHRY and CDR2 SYGVKD come from the germline V gene. This CDR3 spans 15 amino acids. J gave up 4 bases and V 10 bases, and 11 bases lay outside the gene matches. CDR3 amino acids: CATSTRAGGPDTQYF. CDR3 bases: TGTGCCACCTCCACTAGAGCGGGGGGGCCAGATACGCAGTATTTT.

This clone was seen just once. J is TRBJ2-7 and V is TRBV27; perhaps TRBD1 as D (5 bases). The CDR3 is 14 amino acids. Germline CDR1 reads MNHEY; CDR2 reads SMNVEV (reference sequence). V lost 2 bases to trimming and J lost 7 bases, with 15 bases between them. CDR3 in amino acids: CASSLQGGLGEQYF. The DNA of the CDR3 is TGTGCCAGCAGTTTACAGGGTGGCTTGGGGGAGCAGTACTTC.

The DNA for the CDR3 is TGCGCCAGCAGTGAGCCCGGTTCAAACACTGAAGCTTTCTTT. It codes for CASSEPGSNTEAFF. This sequence joins TRBV10-2 and TRBJ1-1; D uncertain. CDR3 length equals 14 residues. From germline, CDR1 is WSHSY and CDR2 SAAADI. The V end was cut by 2 bases, the J end by 2 bases, with 9 bases between.

The chain recombines TRBV18 with TRBJ1-5; no clear D gene. Germline CDR1 and CDR2: KGHSH and LQKENI. The CDR3 has 13 residues. With 3 bases removed from V and 7 bases from J, the gap between germline ends came to 10 bases. The CDR3 spells CASSPLGSQPQHF. DNA of the CDR3: TGTGCCAGCTCACCCCTCGGGAGCCAGCCCCAGCATTTT.

The chain uses TRBV19 and TRBJ1-2; the match to TRBD1 covers 11 bases. Germline V gene sequence: CDR1 LNHDA, CDR2 SQIVND (reference sequence). With V trimmed by 10 bases and J by 3 bases, 13 bases remained unmatched. The CDR3 has 16 residues. As DNA, the CDR3 is TGTGCCACCTCCTGGGGACAGGGGGGCCTATACTATGGCTACACCTTC. This sequence encodes CATSWGQGGLYYGYTF.

The V gene is TRBV4-1, the J gene TRBJ1-1; possibly TRBD1 for D (5 bases). The CDR3 extends over 13 amino acids. The germline V and J ends were trimmed by 9 bases and 4 bases, with 15 bases remaining between them. The V gene's germline CDR1 is MGHRA and CDR2 YSYEKL. CDR3 in DNA: TGCGCCAGTCATGACAGTTGGGGCACTGAAGCTTTCTTT. Its translation is CASHDSWGTEAFF.

The chain recombines TRBV5-1 with TRBJ2-1, with 9 bases identical to TRBD2. From germline, CDR1 is SGHRS and CDR2 YFSETQ. CDR3 length: 16 residues. With V trimmed by 0 bases and J by 5 bases, 6 bases remained unmatched. CDR3 sequence (DNA): TGCGCCAGCAGCTTGGTGGCTAGCGGGGTACACAATGAGCAGTTCTTC. It codes for CASSLVASGVHNEQFF.